This TCR beta chain was identified in a study of blood T cell repertoires in COVID-19 (dated by TCRdb to 2018 to 2021). For the study in its entirety: Samples from collaborators originated in the United States, Italy and Spain and spanned both the acute and convalescent phases of COVID-19. Deeply sampled blood TCRbeta repertoires from subjects exposed to, actively infected with, or recovered from COVID-19 were included in the dataset. Where HLA class I and class II types were available, the types were taken from metadata supplied by the sample provider, not from assay-based typing. The repertoires were released in a freely available public database meant as a resource for research on the immune response to SARS-CoV-2. The samples were drawn from the first 160 participants of the ongoing ImmuneRACE study and from 1,254 subjects provided by 6 global collaborators. Sample metadata almost always included a de-identified subject ID, COVID-19 status, age in years and sex. The material from the prospective study consisted of cDNA or gDNA derived from T cells, B-cell-depleted T cells, or PBMCs. Overall results and qualifications from the work: The amount of clinical and demographic metadata varied by source and participant and was provided uncurated.

The collaborating institutions used their own protocols to collect whole blood in K2EDTA tubes. For TCRbeta analysis, collaborators shipped samples in one of three forms: frozen whole blood, isolated PBMCs, or DNA extracted from either of those sample types. TCRbeta CDR3 regions were amplified from genomic DNA by means of the immunoSEQ Assay, a bias-controlled multiplex PCR. In the paper's pipeline: Within the assay, amplification of reference gene primers was used to estimate how many nucleated cells each sample contained. Sequence reads were collapsed and filtered to measure the absolute abundance of every unique TCRbeta CDR3 rearrangement. Productive Simpson clonality was computed per sample as the square root of Simpson's diversity index over productive rearrangements. TCRdb retrieved this table from immuneACCESS and kept in-frame rearrangements only. Not all clones are present; in checked studies, unresolved V genes account for under half, and no reason is known for the remainder. The DNA was the basis for D and trimming; V, J and clone size are from that table. Recorded for this sample are around 86,000 clones; about 85% of them occurred a single time. The top ten hold around 38% of the sample.

As concerns this clone: Its antigen is unknown. No much larger clone exists at a distance of one base, and base qualities are not known.

The origin of this receptor is a man older than 75 with acute or convalescent COVID-19. Sequencing input: peripheral blood.

The CDR3 here reads CASSQDKGVNYGYTF. At the DNA level, the sequence is TGCGCCAGCAGCCAAGATAAGGGGGTGAACTATGGCTACACCTTC. The V gene is TRBV4-3 and the J gene is TRBJ1-2; 6 matching bases give a weak D call of TRBD1. V lost 0 bases and J lost 2 bases; the stretch between them is 10 bases long. Counted from cysteine to phenylalanine, this CDR3 has 15 amino acids. Only the CDR3 region is kept as DNA, spanning 45 bases read in frame from base 1. CDR1 and CDR2, looked up from the germline V gene, are LGHNA and YSLEER.